Following are 4 T cell receptor beta chains from one sample sequenced in a study of T cell responses to AZD1222 COVID-19 vaccine. Some clones are missing from TCRdb's copy, which holds only in-frame ones; the method was immunoSEQ multiplex PCR. Of over 70,000 clones detected, roughly 88% appear once; the ten largest clones hold about 5.8%. The input for sequencing was peripheral blood, taken on day 0 of AZD1222 vaccination. These receptors all come from an adult in good health.

The rearrangement uses TRBV5-8 and TRBJ2-7; the D gene is possibly TRBD1 (7 bases). CDR3 length: 14 residues. The V gene lost 2 bases and the J gene lost 4 bases, with 13 bases spanning the gap. Germline assignment: CDR1 SGHTS and CDR2 YDEGEE. CDR3 DNA: TGTGCCAGCAGCTTCCGACAGGGAGGATACGAGCAGTACTTC. Its translation is CASSFRQGGYEQYF. Full variable domain (remainder filled in from reference TRBV5-8 and TRBJ2-7): EAGVTQSPTHLIKTRGQQATLRCSPISGHTSVYWYQQALGLGLQFLLWYDEGEERNRGNFPPRFSGRQFPNYSSELNVNALELEDSALYLCASSFRQGGYEQYFGPGTRLTVT.

The genes are TRBV3-1 (or the pseudogene TRBV3-2) and TRBJ2-3, with TRBD2 identical over 9 bases. This CDR3 contains 18 residues. CDR1 and CDR2 (germline): LGHDT, YNNKEL (reference sequence). Trimming at V came to 4 bases and at J to 1 base, leaving 12 bases not matched to a gene. The CDR3 DNA follows: TGTGCCAGCAGCCCTTGGGGCGGGAGGGCCGAGGGCACAGATACGCAGTATTTT. It specifies CASSPWGGRAEGTDTQYF.

This sequence joins TRBV24-1 and TRBJ1-5, with a weak D call TRBD1 (5 bases). Trimming stripped 2 bases from V and 6 bases from J, with 13 bases between. The CDR3 length is 15 residues. Germline V CDR1 and CDR2: KGHDR, SFDVKD. The CDR3 is CATSDSGSRVQPQHF. The CDR3 DNA is TGTGCCACCAGTGATTCAGGGTCGCGGGTTCAGCCCCAGCATTTT.

The chain uses TRBV30 and TRBJ2-3; 9 nucleotides agree with TRBD2. Germline CDR1 reads GTSNPN; CDR2 reads SVGIG (reference sequence). The CDR3 sequence is 13 residues long. With V trimmed by 4 bases and J by 3 bases, 2 bases remained unmatched. CDR3: CAWKAGGTDTQYF. In DNA form, the CDR3 reads TGTGCCTGGAAAGCGGGAGGAACAGATACGCAGTATTTT.